One and the same sample provided the 19 T cell receptor beta chains below, sequenced in a study of blood T cell repertoires in COVID-19. Using immunoSEQ multiplex PCR, the repertoire was profiled, and TCRdb retains in-frame clones only, with some absent. The sample holds about 290,000 clones, approximately 88% seen once. Sequenced: PBMCs or T cells enriched from blood (not recorded which). The receptor source for this set is a woman aged 40 to 50 who had recovered from COVID-19.

This chain uses TRBV5-1 with TRBJ2-1; perhaps TRBD2 as D (6 bases). From germline, CDR1 is SGHRS and CDR2 YFSETQ. The CDR3 is 14 residues long. V lost 6 bases to trimming and J lost 3 bases, with 13 bases between them. CDR3: CASTLGGFYNEQFF. CDR3 nucleotides: TGCGCCAGCACTCTGGGAGGCTTCTACAATGAGCAGTTCTTC. Complete variable domain (other parts from reference TRBV5-1 and TRBJ2-1): KAGVTQTPRYLIKTRGQQVTLSCSPISGHRSVSWYQQTPGQGLQFLFEYFSETQRNKGNFPGRFSGRQFSNSRSEMNVSTLELGDSALYLCASTLGGFYNEQFFGPGTRLTVL.

This clone occurred a few times. The chain is built from TRBV7-2 and TRBJ2-2, with TRBD2 matching 11 bases. The CDR3 totals 15 residues. The germline V gene encodes CDR1 SGHTA and CDR2 FQGNSA. With V trimmed by 0 bases and J by 6 bases, 0 bases remained unmatched. CDR3 coding DNA: TGTGCCAGCAGCTTAGCACTAGCGGGAGCCGGGGAGCTGTTTTTT. Protein: CASSLALAGAGELFF.

This clone was seen just once. The rearrangement joins TRBV7-2 to TRBJ2-1, with TRBD2 matching 10 bases. In germline, CDR1 is SGHTA, CDR2 FQGNSA. There are 14 residues in the CDR3. J was trimmed by 9 bases and V by 2 bases; bases with no gene match: 4. CDR3 sequence: CASSLYIAGGEQFF. For the CDR3, the DNA is TGTGCCAGCAGCTTATATATAGCGGGAGGTGAGCAGTTCTTC.

The chain is built from TRBV5-1 and TRBJ2-7, with 7 bases matching TRBD1. After removal of 0 bases from V and 7 bases from J, the junction contained 13 bases not matched to a gene. Germline lookup yields CDR1 SGHRS and CDR2 YFSETQ. The CDR3 sequence is 16 residues long. In DNA form, the CDR3 reads TGCGCCAGCAGCTTGGAGCCTGCAGGGGGAACGGGTGAGCAGTACTTC. This encodes CASSLEPAGGTGEQYF.

The chain uses TRBV7-9 and TRBJ1-6, with D unresolved. Trimming pared 5 bases from V and 0 bases from J, leaving 8 bases between. CDR1 is SEHNR and CDR2 is FQNEAQ in the germline V gene (reference sequence). The CDR3 is 15 amino acids. The chain's CDR3 is CASSPESSYNSPLHF. CDR3 sequence (DNA): TGTGCCAGCAGCCCAGAAAGCTCCTATAATTCACCCCTCCACTTT.

The chain employs TRBV29-1 and TRBJ1-2; 8 bases fit TRBD1. Trimming at V came to 6 bases and at J to 3 bases, leaving 9 bases not matched to a gene. The CDR3 is 14 amino acids. CDR1 is SQVTM and CDR2 is ANQGSEA in the germline V gene. The CDR3 region has the DNA TGCAGCGTCCTTCTCGGGGGACAGGACTATGGCTACACCTTC. Protein product: CSVLLGGQDYGYTF.

The J gene is TRBJ1-5, the V gene TRBV7-8, with a weak D call TRBD1 (5 bases). Trimming removed 1 base at V and 6 bases at J, with 10 bases between. Germline V CDR1 and CDR2: SGHVS, FQNEAQ. CDR3 length equals 14 residues. CDR3 in amino acids: CASSLGGGGQPQHF. For the CDR3, the DNA is TGTGCCAGCAGCTTAGGTGGGGGGGGTCAGCCCCAGCATTTT.

CDR3 loop: CASRPDRVTTEAFF. DNA for the CDR3: TGTGCCAGCAGACCCGACAGGGTTACCACTGAAGCTTTCTTT. The genes are TRBV6-5 and TRBJ1-1; 7 nucleotides align to TRBD1. The germline gives CDR1 MNHEY, CDR2 SVGAGI. J was trimmed by 4 bases and V by 6 bases; bases with no gene match: 8. The CDR3 runs 14 residues.

This clone was recorded only once. CDR3 amino acids: CASSLGQGSLEAFF. DNA for the CDR3: TGTGCCAGCAGCCTAGGACAGGGCAGTCTTGAAGCTTTCTTT. V and J are TRBV5-8 and TRBJ1-1; 8 bases fit TRBD1. The CDR3 loop spans 14 amino acids. Trimming cost V 4 bases and J 7 bases; bases outside gene matches: 9. From germline, CDR1 is SGHTS and CDR2 YDEGEE. Full variable domain (rest looked up from reference TRBV5-8 and TRBJ1-1): EAGVTQSPTHLIKTRGQQATLRCSPISGHTSVYWYQQALGLGLQFLLWYDEGEERNRGNFPPRFSGRQFPNYSSELNVNALELEDSALYLCASSLGQGSLEAFFGQGTRLTVV.

The genes are TRBV3-1 (or the pseudogene TRBV3-2) and TRBJ2-1, with a weak D call TRBD2 (5 bases). Trimming took 3 bases from V and 7 from J, leaving 16 bases between them. Germline loops: CDR1 LGHDT, CDR2 YNNKEL (reference sequence). CDR3 length: 15 residues. The CDR3 nucleotides read TGTGCCAGCAGCCAGTTTAGGATGTGGGAGAATGAGCAGTTCTTC. Translating it yields CASSQFRMWENEQFF.

This chain connects TRBV19 to TRBJ1-2; 9 bases align to TRBD1. From germline, CDR1 is LNHDA and CDR2 SQIVND (reference sequence). The CDR3 is 13 amino acids. Losses at the gene ends were 6 bases for V and 2 bases for J; bases not matched to a gene: 1. The CDR3 is CASSDRGNYGYTF. The CDR3 DNA reads TGTGCCAGTAGCGACAGGGGGAACTATGGCTACACCTTC.

In its sample, this clone was seen once. V is TRBV6-5 and J is TRBJ1-1; D remains unclear. The CDR3 runs to 14 residues. Trimming pared 6 bases from V and 1 base from J, leaving 12 bases between. The germline V gene encodes CDR1 MNHEY and CDR2 SVGAGI. CDR3 amino acids: CASREAVGNTEAFF. The CDR3, as DNA: TGTGCCAGCAGAGAGGCGGTTGGGAACACTGAAGCTTTCTTT.

The chain uses TRBV7-9 and TRBJ1-2; no reliable D call. The CDR3 spans 13 residues. V lost 2 bases and J 8 bases, leaving 12 bases between the germline ends. Germline V CDR1 and CDR2: SEHNR, FQNEAQ (reference sequence). This CDR3 is CASSLSEISGYTF. DNA for the CDR3: TGTGCCAGCAGCTTAAGTGAGATTTCGGGCTACACCTTC.

This clone came up a few times. The chain combines TRBV6-2 or TRBV6-3 with TRBJ1-2; D is possibly TRBD1 (6 bases). Germline values: CDR1 MNHEY, CDR2 SVGEGT. The CDR3 spans 14 residues. V lost 5 bases, J lost 8 bases, and 18 bases lay in between. This chain's CDR3 is CASSPTPGTLGYTF. The CDR3 bases are TGTGCCAGCAGTCCGACCCCCGGGACATTGGGCTACACCTTC.

The chain joins TRBV5-1 to TRBJ2-5, with 10 positions matching TRBD1. V dropped 5 bases and J dropped 3; count of bases not matched to a gene: 4. Germline CDR1 reads SGHRS; CDR2 reads YFSETQ. The CDR3 loop spans 14 amino acids. CDR3 in amino acids: CASRVGTGEETQYF. The CDR3 DNA is TGCGCCAGCAGGGTGGGGACAGGGGAAGAGACCCAGTACTTC.

This clone has just a few counts. The chain links TRBV18 to TRBJ2-7, with 7 bases aligning to TRBD1. The junction had 11 bases not matched to a gene; V was cut back by 3 bases and J by 0 bases. The CDR3 loop spans 17 amino acids. Germline V gives CDR1 KGHSH, CDR2 LQKENI. For the CDR3, the DNA is TGTGCCAGCTCACCCACGCACCGGGACAGTGGCTCCTACGAGCAGTACTTC. The encoded protein is CASSPTHRDSGSYEQYF.

This chain joins TRBV4-3 and TRBJ2-2, with D perhaps TRBD2 (5 bases). The V gene's germline CDR1 is LGHNA and CDR2 YSLEER. The CDR3 totals 16 residues. Trimming removed 2 bases from V and 1 base from J, with 11 bases in between. CDR3 amino acids: CASSQLLAVNTGELFF. DNA of the CDR3: TGCGCCAGCAGCCAACTCCTAGCAGTGAACACCGGGGAGCTGTTTTTT.

About this clone: This sample also contains other DNA sequences that code for the same CDR3. The chain has TRBV30 and TRBJ1-1; no firm D call. This CDR3 region has 11 residues. V gave up 2 bases and J gave up 4 bases, with 5 bases separating them. CDR1 and CDR2 (germline): GTSNPN, SVGIG (reference sequence). CDR3 nucleotides: TGTGCCTGGAGTCTGAGCACTGAAGCTTTCTTT. This encodes CAWSLSTEAFF.

The count of this clone is one. The chain employs TRBV6-4 and TRBJ2-3, with TRBD2 identical over 12 bases. CDR1 is MRHNA, CDR2 SNTAGT, per germline. The CDR3 has 15 residues. V dropped 7 bases and J dropped 4; count of bases not matched to a gene: 6. The CDR3 nucleotides read TGTGCCAGCACCCGACTAGCGGGAGCCCCAGATACGCAGTATTTT. Translation: CASTRLAGAPDTQYF.